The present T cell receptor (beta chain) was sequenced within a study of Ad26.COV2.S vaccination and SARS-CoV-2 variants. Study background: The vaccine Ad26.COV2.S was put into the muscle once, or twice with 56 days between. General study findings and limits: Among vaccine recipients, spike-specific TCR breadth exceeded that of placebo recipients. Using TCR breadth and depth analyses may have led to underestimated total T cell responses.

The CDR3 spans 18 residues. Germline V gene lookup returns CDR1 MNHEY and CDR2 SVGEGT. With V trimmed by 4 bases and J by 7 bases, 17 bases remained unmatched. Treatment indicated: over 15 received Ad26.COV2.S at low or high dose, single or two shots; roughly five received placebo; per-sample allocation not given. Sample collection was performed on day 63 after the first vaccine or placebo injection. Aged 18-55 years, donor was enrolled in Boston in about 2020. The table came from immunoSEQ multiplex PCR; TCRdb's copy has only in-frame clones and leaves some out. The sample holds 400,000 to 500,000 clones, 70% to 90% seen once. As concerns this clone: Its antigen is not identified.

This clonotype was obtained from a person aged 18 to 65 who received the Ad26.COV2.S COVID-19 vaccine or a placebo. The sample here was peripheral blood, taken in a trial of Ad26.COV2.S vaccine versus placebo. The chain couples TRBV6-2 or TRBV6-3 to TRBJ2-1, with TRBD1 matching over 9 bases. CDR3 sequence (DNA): TGTGCCAGCAGTTGGCGTCCCGGGACAGGGATTGGAGGAAATGAGCAGTTCTTC. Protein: CASSWRPGTGIGGNEQFF.